A single sample gave rise to the 8 T cell receptor beta chains below, sequenced in a study of cytomegalovirus exposure and HLA in healthy donors. Primers: 60 Vbeta forward and 13 Jbeta reverse. The protocol was immunoSEQ multiplex PCR, while the TCRdb copy is restricted to in-frame clones and leaves out a portion. This sample has about 110,000 clones, with 60% to 75% found just once. Specimen: PBMCs. These receptors were taken from a man in his forties in good health and CMV-seropositive.

This clone was recorded a few times. V usage is TRBV29-1 and J usage is TRBJ2-5, with 9 bases aligning to TRBD2. The J call may not be correct, given that the DNA end is closer to TRBJ2-7. Germline CDR1 SQVTM, CDR2 ANQGSEA. The length of the CDR3 is 15 residues. CDR3 protein: CSVYIPASGNYEQYF. As DNA, the CDR3 is TGCAGCGTTTACATACCGGCTAGCGGGAACTACGAGCAGTACTTC.

This clone was detected only once. The rearrangement joins TRBV29-1 to TRBJ2-2, with a weak D call TRBD2 (6 bases). Germline assignment: CDR1 SQVTM and CDR2 ANQGSEA. Trimming shortened V by 3 bases and J by 6 bases, and 8 bases separated the two germline ends. The CDR3 has 12 residues. The DNA for the CDR3 is TGCAGCGTTGAGCGGGGAGCCGGGGAGCTGTTTTTT. Protein sequence: CSVERGAGELFF.

The V and J genes are TRBV10-3 and TRBJ2-1; TRBD1 or TRBD2 may be the D gene (7 bases each). The CDR3 runs 13 residues. V was shortened by 10 bases and J by 5 bases, with 15 bases between the two germline ends. The germline gives CDR1 ENHRY, CDR2 SYGVKD. The CDR3: CATRQGLNNEQFF. The CDR3 DNA is TGTGCCACCAGACAGGGACTAAACAATGAGCAGTTCTTC.

The chain carries TRBV4-2 and TRBJ1-2, with D possibly TRBD1 on 5 matching bases. The CDR3 sequence is 15 residues long. Germline V gene lookup returns CDR1 LGHNA and CDR2 YNFKEQ. Trimming cost V 1 base and J 0 bases, with 9 bases left between them. CDR3: CASSQGDSSNYGYTF. The CDR3 DNA reads TGTGCCAGCAGCCAAGGAGACAGCTCTAACTATGGCTACACCTTC.

The chain is built from TRBV5-4 and TRBJ1-1; D unresolved. V lost 1 base and J 2 bases, leaving 6 bases between the germline ends. Germline-derived CDR1 and CDR2 are SGHNT and YYREEE (reference sequence). This CDR3 is built from 13 residues. The DNA for the CDR3 is TGTGCCAGCAGCTTGAACACAAACACTGAAGCTTTCTTT. It encodes CASSLNTNTEAFF.

The rearrangement links TRBV5-6 to TRBJ2-5; D perhaps matches TRBD1 (7 bases). Between the trimmed V and J ends, which lost 4 bases and 6 bases, there was a span of 13 bases. The germline gives CDR1 SGHDT, CDR2 YYEEEE. The CDR3 has 13 residues. CDR3 residues: CASSRQGGKTQYF. The CDR3 DNA reads as TGTGCCAGCAGCAGACAGGGCGGGAAGACCCAGTACTTC.

This clone was picked up one time. This chain connects TRBV15 to TRBJ2-5, with 10 bases fitting TRBD1. The germline V gene encodes CDR1 LNHNV and CDR2 YYDKDF (reference sequence). With V trimmed by 0 bases and J by 4 bases, 8 bases remained unmatched. The CDR3 is 17 residues long. Here the CDR3 DNA reads TGTGCCACCAGCAGAGATCCGCGGACAGGGGGTAGAGAGACCCAGTACTTC. Amino acids: CATSRDPRTGGRETQYF.

The chain joins TRBV19 to TRBJ2-5; 8 nucleotides match TRBD1. V gave up 8 bases and J gave up 4 bases; unmatched junction bases: 6. The CDR3 runs to 13 residues. Germline loops: CDR1 LNHDA, CDR2 SQIVND (reference sequence). The CDR3, as DNA: TGTGCCAGTGGAGGTACAGGGGGAGAGACCCAGTACTTC. Protein product: CASGGTGGETQYF. The entire variable domain, with the rest obtained from reference TRBV19 and TRBJ2-5, is as follows: DGGITQSPKYLFRKEGQNVTLSCEQNLNHDAMYWYRQDPGQGLRLIYYSQIVNDFQKGDIAEGYSVSREKKESFPLTVTSAQKNPTAFYLCASGGTGGETQYFGPGTRLLVL.